This T cell receptor (beta chain) was observed in a study of early T cells in non-severe SARS-CoV-2 infection. Whole-study findings and limits: Sequences matched to VDJdb favored anti-spike CD8 responses, while private and CD4 specificities were missed.

Attachment of unique molecular identifiers to individual cDNA molecules was performed. Via MiXCR, TCRdb re-called the 5' RACE reads, giving one row per CDR3 protein. Of under 45,000 distinct CDR3 sequences listed, 7.5% to 9% are singletons. This clonotype has more than one count but fewer than ten. Its antigen is still unknown. Trimming removed 5 bases from V and 10 bases from J, with 14 bases in between. The germline V gene has CDR1 MNHEY and CDR2 SVGAGI. This CDR3 has 12 residues. This material consisted of whole blood, taken at baseline. The clonotype originates from an adult who was a healthcare worker with PCR-confirmed SARS-CoV-2 infection or an uninfected control (not recorded which). The chain couples TRBV6-5 to TRBJ1-1; possibly TRBD1 for D (5 bases). The CDR3 reads CASSGAYERAFF. CDR3 DNA sequence: TGTGCCAGCAGTGGGGCCTATGAGAGAGCTTTCTTT.